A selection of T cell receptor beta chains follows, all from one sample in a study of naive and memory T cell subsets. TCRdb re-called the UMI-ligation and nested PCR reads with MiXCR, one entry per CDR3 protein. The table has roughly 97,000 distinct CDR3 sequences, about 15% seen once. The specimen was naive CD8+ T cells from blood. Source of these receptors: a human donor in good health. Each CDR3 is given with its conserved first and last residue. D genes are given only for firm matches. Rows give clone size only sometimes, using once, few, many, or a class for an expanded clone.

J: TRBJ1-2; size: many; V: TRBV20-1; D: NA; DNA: TGCAGTGCTAGAGATATCAATATGCAAGGCTACACCTTC; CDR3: CSARDINMQGYTF
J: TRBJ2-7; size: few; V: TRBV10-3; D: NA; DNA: TGTGCCATCAGTGAGTCAGGCGACTCCTACGAGCAGTACTTC; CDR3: CAISESGDSYEQYF
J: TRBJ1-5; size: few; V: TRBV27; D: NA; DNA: TGTGCCAGCAGTTTAGCAGGGGATCAGCCCCAGCATTTT; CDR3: CASSLAGDQPQHF
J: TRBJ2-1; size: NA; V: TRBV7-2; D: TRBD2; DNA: TGTGCCAGCAGCTTAGACCCGATTACCCAGCGGGGGGGGCGGGAAGAGCAGTTCTTC; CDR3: CASSLDPITQRGGREEQFF
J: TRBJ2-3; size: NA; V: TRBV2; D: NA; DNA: TGTGCCAGCATCGAACCCATTACAGATACGCAGTATTTT; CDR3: CASIEPITDTQYF
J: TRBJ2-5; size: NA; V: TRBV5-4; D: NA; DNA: TGTGCCAGCAGCTTGTCTCGTATGGAGACCCAGTACTTC; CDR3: CASSLSRMETQYF
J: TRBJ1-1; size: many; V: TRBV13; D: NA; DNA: TGTGCCAGCAGCTTATGGAACACTGAAGCTTTCTTT; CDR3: CASSLWNTEAFF
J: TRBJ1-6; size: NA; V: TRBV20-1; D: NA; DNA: TGCAGTGCTATCCACGAAAATTCACCCCTCCACTTT; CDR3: CSAIHENSPLHF
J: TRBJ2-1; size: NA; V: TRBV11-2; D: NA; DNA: TGTGCCAGCAGCTTGGCCGGATACTTTGAGCAGTTCTTC; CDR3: CASSLAGYFEQFF
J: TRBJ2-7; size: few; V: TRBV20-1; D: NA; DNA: TGCAGTGCCCCGGGGGACAAGGTCTACGAGCAGTACTTC; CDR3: CSAPGDKVYEQYF
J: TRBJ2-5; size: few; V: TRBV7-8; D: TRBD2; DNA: TGTGCCAGCAGATCCCTAGCGGGGGGACAAGAGACCCAGTACTTC; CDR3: CASRSLAGGQETQYF
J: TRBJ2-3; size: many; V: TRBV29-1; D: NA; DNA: TGCAGCGTCGCGGGGCCTGGCACAGATACGCAGTATTTT; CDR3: CSVAGPGTDTQYF
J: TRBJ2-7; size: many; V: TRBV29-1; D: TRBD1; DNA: TGCAGCGTTTCAGACAGGGGGCACTACGAGCAGTACTTC; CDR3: CSVSDRGHYEQYF
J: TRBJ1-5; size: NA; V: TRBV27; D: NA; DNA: TGTGCCAGCAGATTAGGGACTGACCAGCCCCAGCATTTT; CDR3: CASRLGTDQPQHF
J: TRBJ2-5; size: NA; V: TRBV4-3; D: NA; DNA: TGCGCCAGCAGCCAAGGGCTAGGCGGGGAGACCCAGTACTTC; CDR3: CASSQGLGGETQYF
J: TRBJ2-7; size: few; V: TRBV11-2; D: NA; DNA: TGTGCCAGCAGCTTACCCCCCGGGCCCAAGAACGAGCAGTACTTC; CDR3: CASSLPPGPKNEQYF
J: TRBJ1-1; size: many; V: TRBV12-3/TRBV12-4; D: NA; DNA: TGTGCCAGCAGTTTGGGCGATGGGATTACTGAAGCTTTCTTT; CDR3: CASSLGDGITEAFF
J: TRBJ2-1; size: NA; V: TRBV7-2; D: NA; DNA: TGTGCCAGCAGCTTAGGGCAGACCCTCTACAATGAGCAGTTCTTC; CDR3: CASSLGQTLYNEQFF
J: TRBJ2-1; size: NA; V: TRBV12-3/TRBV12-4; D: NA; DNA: TGTGCCAGCAGTTTATCGGCTAGTCGGGATGAGCAGTTCTTC; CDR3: CASSLSASRDEQFF
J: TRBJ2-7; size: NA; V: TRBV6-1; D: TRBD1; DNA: TGTGCCAGCATGGGGACAGGGGCTGGCGAGCAGTACTTC; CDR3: CASMGTGAGEQYF
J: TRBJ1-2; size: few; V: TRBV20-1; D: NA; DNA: TGCAGTGCGGGGGTGGGATTGGCGTATCATGGCTACACCTTC; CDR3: CSAGVGLAYHGYTF
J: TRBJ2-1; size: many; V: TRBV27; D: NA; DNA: TGTGCCAGCAGTTTAGGGGTGAAGCAGTTCTTC; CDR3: CASSLGVKQFF
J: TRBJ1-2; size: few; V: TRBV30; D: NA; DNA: TGTGCCTGGAGGCTTAGGGGTTATGGCTACACCTTC; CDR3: CAWRLRGYGYTF
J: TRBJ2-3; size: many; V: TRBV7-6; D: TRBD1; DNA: TGTGCCAGCAGCCCCAGACAGGGGTCCACAGATACGCAGTATTTT; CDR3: CASSPRQGSTDTQYF
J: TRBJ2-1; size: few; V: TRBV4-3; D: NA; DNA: TGCGCCAGCAGCCAAGAACTTCACCGGGTTGGCCTTAATGAGCAGTTCTTC; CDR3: CASSQELHRVGLNEQFF
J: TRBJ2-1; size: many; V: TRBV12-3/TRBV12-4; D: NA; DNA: TGTGCCAGCAGTTTAGCGGGGTTCTACAATGAGCAGTTCTTC; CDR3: CASSLAGFYNEQFF
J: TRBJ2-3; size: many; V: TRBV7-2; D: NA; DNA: TGTGCCAGCAGCTATTCCACAGATACGCAGTATTTT; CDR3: CASSYSTDTQYF
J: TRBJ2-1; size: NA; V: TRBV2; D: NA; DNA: TGTGCCAGCAGTGATGGTGCCAATGAGCAGTTCTTC; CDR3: CASSDGANEQFF
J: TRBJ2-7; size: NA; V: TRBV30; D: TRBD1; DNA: TGTGCCGGGCACAGGGGTATCCCCTACGAGCAGTACTTC; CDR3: CAGHRGIPYEQYF
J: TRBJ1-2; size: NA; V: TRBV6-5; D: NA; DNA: TGTGCCAGCAGTTCTCGCTCTGGACAGCTCTATGGCTACACCTTC; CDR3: CASSSRSGQLYGYTF
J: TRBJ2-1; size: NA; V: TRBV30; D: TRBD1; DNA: TGTGCCTGGAGTGCCGGACAGGGGGCAGAGGAGCAGTTCTTC; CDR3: CAWSAGQGAEEQFF
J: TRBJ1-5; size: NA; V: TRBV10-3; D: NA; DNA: TGTGCCATCAGTGAGTCCAATCAGCCCCAGCATTTT; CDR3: CAISESNQPQHF
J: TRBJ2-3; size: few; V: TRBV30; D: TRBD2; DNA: TGTGCCTGGAGTGTAGAGGCTAGCGGGAGGACCCATACGCAGTATTTT; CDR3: CAWSVEASGRTHTQYF
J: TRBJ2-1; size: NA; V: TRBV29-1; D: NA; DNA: TGCAGCGTTGATTTGCTACCCTCCTACAATGAGCAGTTCTTC; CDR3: CSVDLLPSYNEQFF
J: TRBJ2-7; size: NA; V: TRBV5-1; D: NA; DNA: TGCGCCAGCAGCTTGGCCTTTGGGGGATCCTACGAGCAGTACTTC; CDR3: CASSLAFGGSYEQYF
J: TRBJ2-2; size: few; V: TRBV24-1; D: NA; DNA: TGTGCCACCAGTGATCTCGACACTCCGAACACCGGGGAGCTGTTTTTT; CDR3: CATSDLDTPNTGELFF
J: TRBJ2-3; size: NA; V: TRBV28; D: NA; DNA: TGTGCCAGCAGTTCACAGGCGACGAGCACAGATACGCAGTATTTT; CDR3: CASSSQATSTDTQYF
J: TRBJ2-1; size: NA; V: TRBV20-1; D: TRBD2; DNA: TGCAGTGCTAGAGATCTCAGGGGACTAGCGGGAGGAGGCCATGAGCAGTTCTTC; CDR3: CSARDLRGLAGGGHEQFF
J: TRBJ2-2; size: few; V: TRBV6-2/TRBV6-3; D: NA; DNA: TGTGCCAGCAGTTACGTCGCGAGCACCGGGGAGCTGTTTTTT; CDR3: CASSYVASTGELFF
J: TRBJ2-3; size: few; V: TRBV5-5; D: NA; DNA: TGTGCCAGCAGCCCTCCCCGAGCAGACGATACGCAGTATTTT; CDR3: CASSPPRADDTQYF
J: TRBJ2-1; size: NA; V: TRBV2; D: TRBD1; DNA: TGTGCCACCCACAGGGGGTTAGAGCAGTTCTTC; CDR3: CATHRGLEQFF
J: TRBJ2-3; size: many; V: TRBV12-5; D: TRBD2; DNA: TGTGCTAGTGGTTTGGAACTAGCGGGATCAGGGGATACGCAGTATTTT; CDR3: CASGLELAGSGDTQYF
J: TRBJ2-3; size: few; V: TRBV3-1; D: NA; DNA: TGTGCCAGCAGCCAAGATCGACTAGTCGCTGATACGCAGTATTTT; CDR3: CASSQDRLVADTQYF
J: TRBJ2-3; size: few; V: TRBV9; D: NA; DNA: TGTGCCAGCAGCGACGGGGGGCCCACAGATACGCAGTATTTT; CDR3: CASSDGGPTDTQYF
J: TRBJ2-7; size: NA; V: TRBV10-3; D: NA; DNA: TGTGCCATCAGTGACGACACTTCCGAGCAGTACTTC; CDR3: CAISDDTSEQYF
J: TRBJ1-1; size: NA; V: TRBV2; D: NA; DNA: TGTGCCAGCAGCGTCTACAGGGAAATGAACACTGAAGCTTTCTTT; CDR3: CASSVYREMNTEAFF
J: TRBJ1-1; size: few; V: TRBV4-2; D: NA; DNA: TGTGCCAGCAGCCAAGAGGGAGTCATGAACACTGAAGCTTTCTTT; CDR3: CASSQEGVMNTEAFF
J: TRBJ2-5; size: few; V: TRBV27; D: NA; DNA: TGTGCCAGCAGTTTTTTAGGGGGTCAAGAGACCCAGTACTTC; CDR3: CASSFLGGQETQYF
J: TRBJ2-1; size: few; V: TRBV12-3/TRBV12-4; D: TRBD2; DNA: TGTGCCAGCAGTTCTCAGCGGGAGGTGGGCAATGAGCAGTTCTTC; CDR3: CASSSQREVGNEQFF